This TCR beta chain was captured in a study of blood T cell repertoires in COVID-19. Looking at the study overall: COVID-19 samples collected from the United States, Italy and Spain covered acute and convalescent phases. T cells, B-cell-depleted T cells, or PBMCs provided the cDNA or gDNA that served as material.

Trimming at V came to 5 bases and at J to 6 bases, leaving 12 bases not matched to a gene. The CDR3 loop spans 16 amino acids. Per germline, CDR1 SGHTA and CDR2 FQGNSA. Per the study methods: Amplifying reference gene primers gave estimates of nucleated cell counts. TCRdb's copy holds only in-frame clones and misses some; the assay was immunoSEQ multiplex PCR. That table is the source of V, J and clone size, and D and trimming were worked out from the DNA. The table includes fewer than 350,000 clones, roughly 85% detected once. This TCR derives from a human donor in a cohort sampled during active COVID-19. The rearrangement uses TRBV7-2 and TRBJ2-3; 9 positions agree with TRBD2. Sequenced: peripheral blood. The CDR3 protein is CASSQGALAGSDTQYF. The CDR3 region has the DNA TGTGCCAGCAGCCAAGGGGCTCTAGCGGGGTCGGATACGCAGTATTTT.